The entry below gives a single TCR beta chain sequence along with its context. Its specificity is not known. 60 Vbeta and 13 Jbeta primers were used in PCR. In the original workflow: As a later analysis found, there were 70 million to 80 million unique TCR beta chains, of which roughly 11 million were shared. Assay: immunoSEQ multiplex PCR; the TCRdb copy retains only in-frame clones and omits some. V, J and clone size are those of that table, while D and trimming were read from the DNA. Of some 200,000 clones in the sample, about two thirds are singletons; the top ten hold 2.6%. The sample belongs to a study of cytomegalovirus exposure and HLA in healthy donors. General study points: Later analysis revealed greater clonal expansion in HLA-associated TCR beta chains than in equally common others.

As for the donors, each was a healthy bone marrow donor. The clonotype comes from a man aged 40-50 years in good health and CMV-seropositive. Sequenced: PBMCs.

CDR3 sequence: CASREAAGNEQFF. The CDR3 DNA reads as TGCGCCAGCAGGGAGGCGGCGGGGAATGAGCAGTTCTTC. The rearrangement joins TRBV10-2 to TRBJ2-1; a weak D match, TRBD2 (6 bases). Trimming shortened V by 6 bases and J by 7 bases, and 13 bases separated the two germline ends. CDR1 is WSHSY, CDR2 SAAADI, per germline. The CDR3 sequence is 13 residues long.